These T cell receptor beta chains were read from a single sample in a study of cytomegalovirus exposure and HLA in healthy donors. TCRdb's table, derived via immunoSEQ multiplex PCR, lists solely in-frame clones and lacks some. Here the sample spans approximately 170,000 clones, 65% to 80% being singletons. The specimen sequenced was PBMCs. The source of these receptors is a man younger than 45 in good health and CMV-seropositive. CDR3s include the opening cysteine and the closing phenylalanine or tryptophan. A D gene is named only where the DNA matches it firmly. The size of a clone is reported for some rows only, either as once, few or many, or as a class for expanded clones.

cdr3_aa	cdr3_nt	j_call	clone_size	d_call	v_call
CASSSLDRINTEAFF	TGTGCCAGCAGTTCCCTCGACAGAATTAACACTGAAGCTTTCTTT	TRBJ1-1	NA	NA	TRBV27
CATFDRGGNEKLFF	TGTGCCACTTTTGACAGGGGAGGGAATGAAAAACTGTTTTTT	TRBJ1-4	NA	TRBD1	TRBV10-3
CASSTGQGAWETQYF	TGTGCCAGCAGTACCGGACAGGGGGCTTGGGAGACCCAGTACTTC	TRBJ2-5	NA	TRBD1	TRBV6-5
CASSLGQGAGDTQYF	TGCGCCAGCAGCTTGGGACAGGGGGCAGGCGATACGCAGTATTTT	TRBJ2-3	NA	TRBD1	TRBV5-1
CASRSSGETGANVLTF	TGTGCCAGCAGGTCCTCCGGGGAAACTGGGGCCAACGTCCTGACTTTC	TRBJ2-6	NA	NA	TRBV6-6
CASSLISGNTIYF	TGTGCCAGCAGCTTAATCAGTGGAAACACCATATATTTT	TRBJ1-3	NA	NA	TRBV11-2
CASTRGIQTYEQYF	TGCGCCAGCACCCGGGGGATTCAAACCTACGAGCAGTACTTC	TRBJ2-7	NA	NA	TRBV5-1
CASIRTGLDEQYF	TGTGCCAGCATAAGGACAGGGTTGGACGAGCAGTACTTC	TRBJ2-7	NA	TRBD1	TRBV28
CATSRDPLSGAFF	TGTGCCACCAGCAGAGATCCCCTGTCCGGAGCTTTCTTT	TRBJ1-1	NA	NA	TRBV15
CASVRRGERTDTQYF	TGTGCCAGCGTAAGGCGGGGGGAGAGGACAGATACGCAGTATTTT	TRBJ2-3	NA	TRBD2	TRBV7-9
CASSYSWHYSNQPQHF	TGTGCCAGCAGTTACTCGTGGCACTATAGCAATCAGCCCCAGCATTTT	TRBJ1-5	NA	NA	TRBV6-5
CASSLGAVRATGELFF	TGTGCCAGCAGTTTAGGGGCGGTGCGAGCCACCGGGGAGCTGTTTTTT	TRBJ2-2	NA	NA	TRBV28
CAISEAGQGQNTEAFF	TGTGCCATCAGTGAGGCTGGACAGGGGCAGAACACTGAAGCTTTCTTT	TRBJ1-1	once	TRBD1	TRBV10-3
CASSFRDLGAEAFF	TGTGCCAGTAGTTTCCGGGACTTAGGGGCTGAAGCTTTCTTT	TRBJ1-1	NA	NA	TRBV19
CASSYSGSGGYTF	TGTGCCAGCAGTTACTCGGGTTCGGGTGGCTACACCTTC	TRBJ1-2	NA	NA	TRBV6-5
CAWSVSTEAFF	TGTGCCTGGAGTGTATCAACTGAAGCTTTCTTT	TRBJ1-1	once	NA	TRBV30
CASSPGVPGEKLFF	TGTGCCAGCAGTCCAGGGGTTCCTGGGGAAAAACTGTTTTTT	TRBJ1-4	NA	NA	TRBV27
CASSGIQGSNTGELFF	TGCGCCAGCAGCGGAATACAGGGGTCGAACACCGGGGAGCTGTTTTTT	TRBJ2-2	once	TRBD1	TRBV5-1
CASSLISSSDYEQYF	TGTGCCAGCAGTTTAATTTCTAGCTCAGACTACGAGCAGTACTTC	TRBJ2-7	NA	NA	TRBV28
CASSLRERSSSPLHF	TGTGCCAGCTCACTCCGGGAAAGATCGAGTTCACCCCTCCACTTT	TRBJ1-6	NA	NA	TRBV18
CASSSDSLGGTEAFF	TGTGCCAGCAGCTCGGACAGCCTTGGGGGCACTGAAGCTTTCTTT	TRBJ1-1	once	NA	TRBV7-9
CASSLQGTRTDTQYF	TGTGCCAGTAGTCTACAGGGGACTCGCACAGATACGCAGTATTTT	TRBJ2-3	NA	NA	TRBV19
CASSPGTGDEQYF	TGTGCCAGCAGCCCCGGGACAGGGGACGAGCAGTACTTC	TRBJ2-7	NA	TRBD1	TRBV7-9
CASSLGQVSNQPQHF	TGTGCCAGCAGCCTCGGACAGGTTAGCAATCAGCCCCAGCATTTT	TRBJ1-5	few	TRBD1	TRBV7-9
CASSDSRGYTF	TGTGCCAGTAGCGACAGTCGCGGCTACACCTTC	TRBJ1-2	NA	NA	TRBV19
CSVEGTPPPSSYNEQFF	TGCAGCGTTGAAGGAACGCCCCCACCTAGCTCCTACAATGAGCAGTTCTTC	TRBJ2-1	NA	NA	TRBV29-1
CASSRRQESYEQYF	TGTGCCAGCAGCAGACGACAGGAGTCCTACGAGCAGTACTTC	TRBJ2-7	NA	NA	TRBV7-6
CASSISGTGQETQYF	TGTGCCAGTAGTATATCCGGGACAGGCCAAGAGACCCAGTACTTC	TRBJ2-5	few	TRBD1	TRBV19
CASSIDRSSGERREQFF	TGTGCCAGTAGTATAGATAGGTCTAGCGGGGAGCGGAGGGAGCAGTTCTTC	TRBJ2-1	NA	TRBD2	TRBV19
CAISEGQGYRNSPLHF	TGTGCCATCAGTGAGGGACAGGGATATCGGAATTCACCCCTCCACTTT	TRBJ1-6	NA	TRBD1	TRBV10-3
CASKHSPSYNEQFF	TGTGCCAGCAAGCATTCGCCGTCCTACAATGAGCAGTTCTTC	TRBJ2-1	NA	NA	TRBV6-5
CASSLSQGTGEQYF	TGTGCCAGCAGCCTCTCACAGGGGACTGGGGAGCAGTACTTC	TRBJ2-7	NA	NA	TRBV5-4